These 29 T cell receptor beta chains came from one sample sequenced in a study of CD8+ T cells in alopecia areata. RNA was isolated and reverse transcribed to cDNA, the sequencing template. Repertoires were generated with immunoSEQ multiplex PCR, while TCRdb's copy carries only in-frame clones and drops some. The sample includes around 190,000 clones, around 66% of them seen just once. Treatment of the sample: oral pan-JAK inhibitor, 5-10 mg twice daily. Material: CD4+ T cells sorted from blood, obtained at week 4, from a patient treated with tofacitinib. The receptors here all came from a human donor with alopecia areata.

This rearrangement joins TRBV27 to TRBJ1-2; D is uncertain. Germline CDR1 reads MNHEY; CDR2 reads SMNVEV (reference sequence). V was clipped by 6 bases and J by 8 bases, with 13 bases between them. This CDR3 has 12 residues. The CDR3 DNA is TGTGCCAGCAGCGCCTCTTTGGGAGGCTACACCTTC. Its protein product is CASSASLGGYTF.

The chain is built from TRBV19 and TRBJ2-2; tentative D call: TRBD2 (6 bases). Trimming shortened V by 6 bases and J by 1 base, and 18 bases separated the two germline ends. This CDR3 region has 17 residues. Germline lookup yields CDR1 LNHDA and CDR2 SQIVND (reference sequence). The CDR3 coding sequence is TGTGCCAGTAGCCAAAAGGAGGGGAAGGGGAACACCGGGGAGCTGTTTTTT. It translates to CASSQKEGKGNTGELFF.

V is TRBV29-1 and J is TRBJ2-1, with D perhaps matching TRBD2 (6 bases). V gave up 8 bases and J gave up 7 bases, with 18 bases separating them. In germline, CDR1 is SQVTM, CDR2 ANQGSEA. This CDR3 has 13 residues. The CDR3 nucleotides are TGCAGCACCTCCCGGGGGATAATGAATGAGCAGTTCTTC. Translation gives CSTSRGIMNEQFF.

The sample holds a few counts of this clone. This rearrangement joins TRBV30 to TRBJ1-2; the match to TRBD1 covers 7 bases. The germline V gene has CDR1 GTSNPN and CDR2 SVGIG (reference sequence). V gave up 4 bases and J gave up 2 bases; unmatched junction bases: 10. CDR3 length: 15 amino acids. The chain's CDR3 is CAWTNQTGSNYGYTF. CDR3 nucleotides: TGTGCCTGGACCAACCAGACAGGGTCAAACTATGGCTACACCTTC.

The chain recombines TRBV25-1 with TRBJ1-6; 7 positions agree with TRBD1. J gave up 10 bases and V 3 bases, and 9 bases lay outside the gene matches. There are 15 residues in the CDR3. Per the germline V gene, CDR1 is MGHDK and CDR2 is SYGVNS. This chain's CDR3 is CASSDLTGEGSPLHF. The CDR3 DNA sequence: TGTGCCAGCAGTGACCTCACAGGGGAAGGGTCACCCCTCCACTTT.

The table lists this clone with a few counts. The V gene is TRBV4-2, the J gene TRBJ1-1, with D maybe TRBD1 (5 bases). Trimming shortened V by 0 bases and J by 3 bases, and 17 bases separated the two germline ends. The CDR3 is made up of 17 amino acids. Germline V CDR1 and CDR2: LGHNA, YNFKEQ. CDR3 DNA sequence: TGTGCCAGCAGCCAAGACGAAGGGGCGCGGCGCTACACTGAAGCTTTCTTT. Its protein is CASSQDEGARRYTEAFF.

The DNA of the CDR3 is TGTGCCAGCTCTCGGAGAGTAGCGGGGGAACAAGAGACCCAGTACTTC. This encodes CASSRRVAGEQETQYF. The V call is TRBV18, the J call TRBJ2-5; 9 bases agree with TRBD2. With 6 bases clipped from V and 2 bases from J, the junction kept 10 bases outside the gene matches. CDR1 and CDR2 (germline): KGHSH, LQKENI. CDR3 length: 16 amino acids.

This chain uses TRBV29-1 with TRBJ1-6; 7 nucleotides match TRBD1. CDR1 is SQVTM, CDR2 ANQGSEA, per germline. CDR3 length: 14 amino acids. The J segment lost 7 bases and the V segment lost 6 bases, leaving 9 bases of the junction unmatched. The CDR3 region has the DNA TGCAGCGTATTGACAGGGTCGGAGAATTCACCCCTCCACTTT. Amino acid sequence: CSVLTGSENSPLHF.

The rearrangement uses TRBV2 and TRBJ2-3, with D uncertain. The CDR3 is 14 residues long. Looked up from germline, CDR1 is SNHLY and CDR2 is FYNNEI. Trimming took off 7 bases at V and 8 bases at J, with 19 bases between the two ends. The CDR3 loop reads CASILEAGPGTQYF. For the CDR3, the DNA is TGTGCCAGCATTCTAGAGGCAGGCCCGGGTACGCAGTATTTT.

This clone was found a few times. The genes are TRBV4-3 and TRBJ2-7; D gene unclear. The CDR3 runs to 15 residues. V lost 3 bases and J 4 bases, leaving 16 bases between the germline ends. CDR1 is LGHNA and CDR2 is YSLEER in the germline V gene. The CDR3 is CASSQGRSGVYEQYF. In nucleotides, the CDR3 is TGCGCCAGCAGCCAGGGTAGGTCAGGAGTGTACGAGCAGTACTTC.

In this sample, this clone turned up once. The chain joins TRBV9 to TRBJ1-4; D is undetermined. The germline CDR1 and CDR2 sequences are SGDLS and YYNGEE. The CDR3 loop spans 10 amino acids. Trimming cost V 7 bases and J 6 bases, with 4 bases left between them. CDR3 in DNA: TGTGCCAGCGGTGATGAAAAACTGTTTTTT. Its translation is CASGDEKLFF. Looking up the rest from reference TRBV9 and TRBJ1-4 gives the full variable domain: DSGVTQTPKHLITATGQRVTLRCSPRSGDLSVYWYQQSLDQGLQFLIQYYNGEERAKGNILERFSAQQFPDLHSELNLSSLELGDSALYFCASGDEKLFFGSGTQLSVL.

This clone was detected once. This rearrangement joins TRBV11-3 to TRBJ1-6; D unclear. Germline V gives CDR1 SGHNT, CDR2 YENEEA. Trimming removed 11 bases from V and 4 bases from J, with 12 bases in between. The CDR3 has 13 amino acids. CDR3 amino acids: CASRIPYNSPLHF. In nucleotides, the CDR3 is TGTGCCTCCAGGATCCCGTATAATTCACCCCTCCACTTT. The whole variable domain, remainder taken from reference TRBV11-3 and TRBJ1-6, is EAGVVQSPRYKIIEKKQPVAFWCNPISGHNTLYWYLQNLGQGPELLIRYENEEAVDDSQLPKDRFSAERLKGVDSTLKIQPAELGDSAVYLCASRIPYNSPLHFGNGTRLTVT.

V is TRBV2 and J is TRBJ1-1; a possible D gene is TRBD1 (5 bases). V gave up 3 bases and J gave up 2 bases, with 10 bases separating them. CDR3 length equals 14 residues. Germline V gene sequence: CDR1 SNHLY, CDR2 FYNNEI. CDR3 protein: CASSDQGINTEAFF. CDR3 DNA: TGTGCCAGCAGTGATCAGGGTATTAACACTGAAGCTTTCTTT.

The gene calls are TRBV7-2 and TRBJ1-5, with D tentatively TRBD1 (5 bases). Germline assignment: CDR1 SGHTA and CDR2 FQGNSA. The CDR3 covers 13 residues. Trimming left V 3 bases short and J 6 bases short, with 9 bases between. This CDR3 is CASSFGDLQPQHF. The CDR3 nucleotides read TGTGCCAGCAGCTTCGGGGACCTTCAGCCCCAGCATTTT.

V gene TRBV29-1 combines with J gene TRBJ2-2, with TRBD2 matching over 7 bases. CDR1 and CDR2 (germline): SQVTM, ANQGSEA. V was clipped by 4 bases and J by 3 bases; unmatched bases: 8. The CDR3 covers 15 residues. This CDR3 reads CSVARGSGYTGELFF. CDR3 nucleotide sequence: TGCAGCGTTGCGCGGGGTAGCGGGTACACCGGGGAGCTGTTTTTT.

The chain has TRBV11-2 and TRBJ1-1; 8 bases are shared with TRBD1. Losses at the gene ends were 4 bases for V and 6 bases for J; bases not matched to a gene: 10. CDR1 SGHAT and CDR2 FQNNGV come from the germline V gene. The CDR3 is made up of 15 amino acids. Here the CDR3 DNA reads TGTGCCAGCAGCTCACGACCAGGGGGCGCGGCTGAAGCTTTCTTT. It yields the protein CASSSRPGGAAEAFF.

This clone has just a few counts. This sample also contains other DNA sequences that code for the same CDR3. V and J are TRBV5-1 and TRBJ2-3; 12 bases are shared with TRBD2. The V segment lost 3 bases and the J segment 6 bases; nucleotides outside the gene matches: 2. This CDR3 region has 14 residues. Germline V CDR1 and CDR2: SGHRS, YFSETQ. The CDR3 sequence is CASSSTSGGDTQYF. The CDR3 DNA reads TGCGCCAGCAGCTCAACTAGCGGGGGGGATACGCAGTATTTT. The variable domain in full, with the rest retrieved from reference TRBV5-1 and TRBJ2-3, is KAGVTQTPRYLIKTRGQQVTLSCSPISGHRSVSWYQQTPGQGLQFLFEYFSETQRNKGNFPGRFSGRQFSNSRSEMNVSTLELGDSALYLCASSSTSGGDTQYFGPGTRLTVL.

J is TRBJ2-5 and V is TRBV10-3; 8 bases fit TRBD2. Trimming at V came to 10 bases and at J to 2 bases, leaving 6 bases not matched to a gene. The CDR3 runs 13 residues. Germline lookup yields CDR1 ENHRY and CDR2 SYGVKD. CDR3 residues: CATSLAGQETQYF. The CDR3 DNA is TGTGCCACTTCTTTAGCGGGGCAAGAGACCCAGTACTTC.

The J gene is TRBJ1-5, the V gene TRBV30; the D gene is possibly TRBD1 (6 bases). Trimming cost V 5 bases and J 4 bases, with 12 bases left between them. The CDR3 is 13 amino acids. In germline, CDR1 is GTSNPN, CDR2 SVGIG (reference sequence). CDR3 bases: TGTGCCTGGGGGCCTCAGGGGAATCAGCCCCAGCATTTT. Protein sequence: CAWGPQGNQPQHF.

The rearrangement links TRBV5-1 to TRBJ1-1, with D uncertain. Germline V gene data show CDR1 as SGHRS and CDR2 as YFSETQ. V lost 4 bases and J lost 1, with 2 bases in between. CDR3 length: 11 residues. DNA of the CDR3: TGCGCCAGCAGCCGGAACACTGAAGCTTTCTTT. The encoded protein is CASSRNTEAFF.

The chain links TRBV15 to TRBJ2-3; 8 nucleotides line up with TRBD2. The CDR3 length is 15 residues. After removal of 0 bases from V and 5 bases from J, the junction contained 4 bases not matched to a gene. Germline CDR1 LNHNV, CDR2 YYDKDF (reference sequence). CDR3 DNA sequence: TGTGCCACCAGCAGAGAGGGGACTAGAAAAGATACGCAGTATTTT. Protein: CATSREGTRKDTQYF.

This chain links TRBV5-1 with TRBJ2-2; perhaps TRBD1 as D (6 bases). CDR3 size: 15 residues. Germline V CDR1 and CDR2: SGHRS, YFSETQ. The ends were cut back, 3 bases at V and 5 bases at J, with 14 bases in the middle. The CDR3 DNA reads TGCGCCAGCAGCTCCCGACAGGATGGGACCGGGGAGCTGTTTTTT. Its translation: CASSSRQDGTGELFF.

The V gene is TRBV6-5, the J gene TRBJ2-5; no clear D gene. Between the trimmed V and J ends, which lost 0 bases and 3 bases, there was a span of 8 bases. CDR1 and CDR2 (germline): MNHEY, SVGAGI. The CDR3 contains 14 residues. Here the CDR3 reads CASSYSDLKETQYF. The DNA of the CDR3 is TGTGCCAGCAGTTACTCCGACTTAAAAGAGACCCAGTACTTC.

The chain employs TRBV6-5 and TRBJ1-1, with no clear D. This CDR3 contains 14 residues. Germline CDR1 MNHEY, CDR2 SVGAGI. Between the trimmed V and J ends, which lost 6 bases and 4 bases, there was a span of 15 bases. The CDR3 DNA sequence: TGTGCCAGCAGGCCGCCAGCACTGAGCACTGAAGCTTTCTTT. Translated, it gives CASRPPALSTEAFF.

This rearrangement joins TRBV18 to TRBJ2-7, with 8 bases identical to TRBD1. The V segment lost 3 bases and the J segment 1 base; nucleotides outside the gene matches: 2. The germline gives CDR1 KGHSH, CDR2 LQKENI. The CDR3 consists of 14 residues. The CDR3 DNA is TGTGCCAGCTCACCTAGGACAGGGTCCTACGAGCAGTACTTC. Its translation is CASSPRTGSYEQYF.

This clone has just one count. The J gene is TRBJ2-5, the V gene TRBV2, with TRBD1 matching over 7 bases. The germline gives CDR1 SNHLY, CDR2 FYNNEI. The CDR3 has 15 amino acids. The trim removed 8 bases at V and 0 bases at J, leaving 9 bases unmatched. CDR3 sequence reads: CASGPQGMYQETQYF. In nucleotides, the CDR3 is TGTGCCAGCGGTCCACAGGGGATGTACCAAGAGACCCAGTACTTC.

The chain recombines TRBV27 with TRBJ1-2; D perhaps matches TRBD1 (6 bases). The CDR3 spans 13 residues. Trimming removed 6 bases at V and 6 bases at J, with 14 bases between. From germline, CDR1 is MNHEY and CDR2 SMNVEV (reference sequence). The CDR3 nucleotides are TGTGCCAGCAGCTCACAGGGTAGGGATGGCTACACCTTC. Its protein is CASSSQGRDGYTF.

This clone turned up a few times. The chain uses TRBV11-2 and TRBJ2-7, with D hard to call. The CDR3 runs to 18 residues. The V end lost 3 bases, the J end lost 2 bases, and 23 bases lay between the germline ends. Looked up from germline, CDR1 is SGHAT and CDR2 is FQNNGV. The CDR3 is CASSFDLRRALNPYEQYF. The CDR3 coding sequence is TGTGCCAGCAGCTTCGATCTGCGAAGGGCTCTTAATCCCTACGAGCAGTACTTC.

The CDR3 coding sequence is TGCATCCTGCCCCGGGACAACTGCTATGGCTACACCTTC. This gives the protein CILPRDNCYGYTF. The chain is built from TRBV29-1 and TRBJ1-2; a weak D match, TRBD1 (6 bases). The germline CDR1 and CDR2 sequences are SQVTM and ANQGSEA. The CDR3 covers 13 residues.